Below, 9 T cell receptor beta chains from the same sample are listed, as sequenced in a study of T cell repertoires in cytomegalovirus infection. TCRdb fed the reads into MiXCR, producing one record per CDR3 protein. The sample lists approximately 240,000 distinct CDR3 sequences, 9% to 15% occurring once. What was sequenced was PBMCs. Source of these receptors: a human donor in good health (CMV status not recorded). Some clones in this sample may be carry-over from other donors' samples.

The chain carries TRBV5-1 and TRBJ2-7; D might be TRBD2 (6 bases). CDR1 and CDR2 (germline): SGHRS, YFSETQ. The germline V and J ends were trimmed by 4 bases and 6 bases, with 17 bases remaining between them. The CDR3 contains 14 residues. DNA for the CDR3: TGCGCCAGCAGCGGAGCGGGCTCTGCGGGCGAGCAGTACTTC. Translated: CASSGAGSAGEQYF.

This clonotype was counted many times. Written as DNA, the CDR3 is TGCAGCGTTGAACGAACAGGGCAAGAGACCCAGTACTTC. Translated: CSVERTGQETQYF. The chain is built from TRBV29-1 and TRBJ2-5; tentatively, D is TRBD1 (6 bases). CDR3 length: 13 amino acids. The germline gives CDR1 SQVTM, CDR2 ANQGSEA. Trimming took 2 bases from V and 2 from J, leaving 9 bases between them. Drawing the rest from reference TRBV29-1 and TRBJ2-5, the complete variable domain is SAVISQKPSRDICQRGTSLTIQCQVDSQVTMMFWYRQQPGQSLTLIATANQGSEATYESGFVIDKFPISRPNLTFSTLTVSNMSPEDSSIYLCSVERTGQETQYFGPGTRLLVL.

This clonotype was observed many times. The chain employs TRBV7-2 and TRBJ2-3, with unresolved D. V gave up 0 bases and J gave up 1 base, with 11 bases separating them. The CDR3 has 16 amino acids. CDR1 and CDR2 from the germline V gene are SGHTA and FQGNSA. The CDR3 nucleotides read TGTGCCAGCAGCTTAGCGGGCCGATCGGGCACAGATACGCAGTATTTT. This codes for CASSLAGRSGTDTQYF. Together with reference TRBV7-2 and TRBJ2-3, the CDR3 gives the full variable domain: GAGVSQSPSNKVTEKGKDVELRCDPISGHTALYWYRQSLGQGLEFLIYFQGNSAPDKSGLPSDRFSAERTGGSVSTLTIQRTQQEDSAVYLCASSLAGRSGTDTQYFGPGTRLTVL.

V is TRBV5-4 and J is TRBJ2-3, with 9 bases aligning to TRBD1. The CDR3 length is 16 residues. Per the germline V gene, CDR1 is SGHNT and CDR2 is YYREEE (reference sequence). V lost 2 bases to trimming and J lost 3 bases; unmatched junction nucleotides: 7. This CDR3 is CASSLPGQGVTDTQYF. The CDR3, as DNA: TGTGCCAGCAGCTTACCGGGACAGGGAGTGACAGATACGCAGTATTTT. Full variable domain (rest looked up from reference TRBV5-4 and TRBJ2-3): ETGVTQSPTHLIKTRGQQVTLRCSSQSGHNTVSWYQQALGQGPQFIFQYYREEENGRGNFPPRFSGLQFPNYSSELNVNALELDDSALYLCASSLPGQGVTDTQYFGPGTRLTVL.

This clonotype has only a few counts. The J gene is TRBJ2-7, the V gene TRBV5-4; tentatively, D is TRBD1 (6 bases). From germline, CDR1 is SGHNT and CDR2 YYREEE (reference sequence). This CDR3 is built from 15 residues. Trimming shortened V by 2 bases and J by 6 bases, and 18 bases separated the two germline ends. The CDR3 loop is CASSLGGPGLSEQYF. In nucleotides, the CDR3 is TGTGCCAGCAGCTTAGGGGGACCCGGCCTTTCCGAGCAGTACTTC.

A few counts support this clonotype. The rearrangement uses TRBV19 and TRBJ2-7, with D possibly being TRBD2 (6 bases). V was trimmed by 11 bases and J by 6 bases, leaving 23 bases between them. Germline V gene lookup returns CDR1 LNHDA and CDR2 SQIVND (reference sequence). The CDR3 has 14 amino acids. This CDR3 reads CAVSWGVREGEQYF. The CDR3 DNA follows: TGTGCCGTCAGCTGGGGGGTAAGAGAGGGCGAGCAGTACTTC.

The chain links TRBV6-2 or TRBV6-3 to TRBJ2-3; D not resolved. The CDR3 is 13 residues long. V lost 6 bases to trimming and J lost 5 bases, with 12 bases between them. Germline V gene lookup returns CDR1 MNHEY and CDR2 SVGEGT. CDR3: CASRKAAGDTQYF. Written as DNA, the CDR3 is TGTGCCAGCAGAAAGGCAGCAGGAGATACGCAGTATTTT.

Details on this clonotype: This may stem from a read error, because a much larger clone lies one nucleotide away. CDR3 sequence: CASSPSKGAGNEQFF. The CDR3, as DNA: TGTGCCAGCAGCCCCTCTAAGGGGGCCGGGAATGAGCAGTTCTTC. V gene TRBV4-2 combines with J gene TRBJ2-1; 7 bases fit TRBD1. Germline CDR1 is LGHNA and CDR2 is YNFKEQ. The junction had 10 bases not matched to a gene; V was cut back by 4 bases and J by 7 bases. The CDR3 is made up of 15 amino acids.

In this sample, this clonotype turned up many times. The rearrangement joins TRBV7-2 to TRBJ1-5; TRBD1 matches at 7 bases. Germline values: CDR1 SGHTA, CDR2 FQGNSA. This CDR3 spans 14 amino acids. Trimming at V came to 5 bases and at J to 4 bases, leaving 5 bases not matched to a gene. The CDR3 protein is CASSLGQFNQPQHF. The CDR3 bases are TGTGCCAGCAGCCTGGGACAGTTTAATCAGCCCCAGCATTTT.